This T cell receptor beta chain came from a study of STAT5B mutations in CD4+ large granular lymphocyte leukemia. Germline V gene lookup returns CDR1 SNHLY and CDR2 FYNNEI. V dropped 9 bases and J dropped 2 bases, with 17 bases sitting between them. This CDR3 contains 15 residues. Under the authors' procedure: Productive clonotypes were detectable down to 2.59 x 10-5 frequency. Using immunoSEQ multiplex PCR, the repertoire was profiled, and TCRdb retains in-frame clones only, with some absent. V and J calls and clone size are as listed in that table; D and trimming were resolved from the DNA. The table has tens of thousands of clones, 70% to 80% seen once. Worth noting for this clone: No antigen is known for it.

Broader study findings: Main leukemic clonotypes were patient-specific, but under 30% appeared at low frequency elsewhere. Compared with healthy controls (2/35), patient top clones favored TRBV06 (8/27). Patient CD4-sorted repertoires looked more clonal than healthy CD4+ repertoires, even without putative leukemic clones.

The TCR comes from a human donor in good health. The material sequenced was CD4+ T cells from blood buffy coats. V gene TRBV2 combines with J gene TRBJ2-1, with D possibly TRBD2 on 5 matching bases. CDR3 amino acids: CASTLESGTYNEQFF. For the CDR3, the DNA is TGTGCCAGTACCCTAGAGTCGGGAACCTACAATGAGCAGTTCTTC.